The clone carrying this T cell receptor (beta chain) turned up a few times. V gave up 5 bases and J gave up 3 bases, with 8 bases separating them. This CDR3 contains 12 residues. CDR1 is SGHRS, CDR2 YFSETQ, per germline. This record belongs to a study of T-cell memory formation after mild COVID-19. Using its own MiXCR run on the 5' RACE reads, TCRdb lists one record per CDR3 protein. Of about 110,000 distinct CDR3 sequences in the sample, about 18% were seen once. The receptor was isolated from a man aged 18 to 30 who had mild COVID-19 (a few samples of this study predate the infection). Cell type and time point are not known. The sample was PBMCs or a T cell subset sorted from them (not recorded which). The V call is TRBV5-1, the J call TRBJ1-2, with D hard to call. This CDR3 is CASRRTDYGYTF. The CDR3 DNA follows: TGCGCCAGCAGACGGACTGACTATGGCTACACCTTC.